This T cell receptor beta chain came from a study of shared clonotypes between healthy human individuals. Whole-study context: Researchers drew samples from a couple of women and a few men aged 18 to 49.

Notes on the study in general: Compared with clonotypes that all four donors shared, non-shared clonotypes had lower generation probabilities. In a few donors, about 5% of naive CD4 clonotypes appeared in common.

On this clone itself: Its antigen remains unknown.

The germline V gene encodes CDR1 SGHDT and CDR2 YYEEEE. This CDR3 comprises 15 residues. V gave up 2 bases and J gave up 4 bases, with 15 bases separating them. It was CD45RO-negative cells, positively selected for CCR7, that made up naive CD8 cells, with terminally differentiated effector memory CD45RA+ cells excluded. Profiled with immunoSEQ multiplex PCR; TCRdb holds only in-frame clones, not every one. The repertoire consists of about 800,000 clones, with 96% occurring once and the leading ten covering under 0.3%. The sequencing input was naive CD8+ T cells sorted from blood. The receptor's source is a man aged 30 to 45 in good health. The genes are TRBV5-6 and TRBJ1-2, with D hard to call. Here the CDR3 reads CASSLGSVWIYGYTF. CDR3 DNA sequence: TGTGCCAGCAGCTTAGGCTCGGTGTGGATCTATGGCTACACCTTC.